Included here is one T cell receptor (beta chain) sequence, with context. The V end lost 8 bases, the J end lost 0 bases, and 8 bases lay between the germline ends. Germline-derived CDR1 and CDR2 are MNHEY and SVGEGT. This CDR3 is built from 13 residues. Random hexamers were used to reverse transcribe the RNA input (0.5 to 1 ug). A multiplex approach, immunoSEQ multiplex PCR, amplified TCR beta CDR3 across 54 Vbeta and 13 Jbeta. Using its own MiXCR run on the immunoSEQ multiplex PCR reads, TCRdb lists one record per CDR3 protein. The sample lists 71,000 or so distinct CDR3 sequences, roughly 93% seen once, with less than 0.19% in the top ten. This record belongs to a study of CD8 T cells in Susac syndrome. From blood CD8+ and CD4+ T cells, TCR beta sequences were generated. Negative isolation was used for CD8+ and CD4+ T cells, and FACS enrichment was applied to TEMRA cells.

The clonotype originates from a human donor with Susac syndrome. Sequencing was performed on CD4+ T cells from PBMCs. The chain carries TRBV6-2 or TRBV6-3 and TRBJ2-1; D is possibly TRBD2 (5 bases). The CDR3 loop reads CASPGSSYNEQFF. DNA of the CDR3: TGTGCCAGCCCGGGGAGCTCCTACAATGAGCAGTTCTTC.